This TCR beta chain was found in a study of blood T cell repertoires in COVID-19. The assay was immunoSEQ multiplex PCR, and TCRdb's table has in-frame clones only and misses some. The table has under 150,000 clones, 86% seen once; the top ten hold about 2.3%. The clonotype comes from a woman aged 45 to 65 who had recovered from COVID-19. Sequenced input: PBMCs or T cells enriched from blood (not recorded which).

In DNA form, the CDR3 reads TGTGCCAGCAGCGAGGGGACAGGGGTCGCTTATAATTCACCCCTCCACTTT. This gives the protein CASSEGTGVAYNSPLHF. The chain is built from TRBV9 and TRBJ1-6, with 10 bases that match TRBD1. The CDR3 length is 17 residues. Germline V gene lookup returns CDR1 SGDLS and CDR2 YYNGEE. J was trimmed by 4 bases and V by 3 bases; bases with no gene match: 7.